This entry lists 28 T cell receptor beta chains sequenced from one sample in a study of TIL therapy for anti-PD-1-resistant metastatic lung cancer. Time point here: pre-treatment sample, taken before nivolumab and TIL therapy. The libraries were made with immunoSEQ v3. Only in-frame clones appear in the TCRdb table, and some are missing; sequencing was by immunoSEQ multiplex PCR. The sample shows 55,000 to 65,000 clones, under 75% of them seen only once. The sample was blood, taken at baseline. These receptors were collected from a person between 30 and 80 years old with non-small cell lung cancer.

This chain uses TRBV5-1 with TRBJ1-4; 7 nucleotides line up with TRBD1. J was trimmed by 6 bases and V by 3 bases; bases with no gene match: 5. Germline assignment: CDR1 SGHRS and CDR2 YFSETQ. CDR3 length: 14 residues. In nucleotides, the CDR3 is TGCGCCAGCAGCTCGGGACAGTCGGATGAAAAACTGTTTTTT. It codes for CASSSGQSDEKLFF.

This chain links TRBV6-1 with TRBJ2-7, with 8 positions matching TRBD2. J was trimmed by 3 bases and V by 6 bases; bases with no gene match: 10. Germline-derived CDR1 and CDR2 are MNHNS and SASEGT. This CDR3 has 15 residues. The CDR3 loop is CASRPVAGSFYEQYF. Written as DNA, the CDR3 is TGTGCCAGCAGGCCGGTAGCGGGAAGCTTCTACGAGCAGTACTTC.

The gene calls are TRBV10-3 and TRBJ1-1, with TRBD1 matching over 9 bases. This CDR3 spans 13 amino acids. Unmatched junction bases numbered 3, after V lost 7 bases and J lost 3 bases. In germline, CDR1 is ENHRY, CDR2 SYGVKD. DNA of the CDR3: TGTGCCATCAAGGACAGGGGTTACACTGAAGCTTTCTTT. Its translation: CAIKDRGYTEAFF.

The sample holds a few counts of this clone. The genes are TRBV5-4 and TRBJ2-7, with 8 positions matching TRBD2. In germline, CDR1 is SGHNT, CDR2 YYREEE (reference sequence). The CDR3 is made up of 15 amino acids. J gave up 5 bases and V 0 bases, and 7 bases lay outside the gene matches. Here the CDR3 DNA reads TGTGCCAGCAGCTTGGAAGGGCGGGGGGTTAACGAGCAGTACTTC. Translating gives CASSLEGRGVNEQYF.

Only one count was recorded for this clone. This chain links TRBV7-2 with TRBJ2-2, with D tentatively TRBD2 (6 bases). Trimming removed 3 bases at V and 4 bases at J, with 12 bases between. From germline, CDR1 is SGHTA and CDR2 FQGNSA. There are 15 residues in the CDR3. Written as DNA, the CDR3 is TGTGCCAGCAGCTTGGTTCGGGGGATCACCGGGGAGCTGTTTTTT. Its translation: CASSLVRGITGELFF.

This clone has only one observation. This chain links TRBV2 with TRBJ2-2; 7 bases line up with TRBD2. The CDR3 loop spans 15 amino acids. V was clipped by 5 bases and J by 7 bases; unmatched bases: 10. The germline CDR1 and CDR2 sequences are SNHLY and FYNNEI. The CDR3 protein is CASSKWAGDLGELFF. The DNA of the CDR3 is TGTGCCAGCAGTAAATGGGCGGGAGATCTCGGGGAGCTGTTTTTT.

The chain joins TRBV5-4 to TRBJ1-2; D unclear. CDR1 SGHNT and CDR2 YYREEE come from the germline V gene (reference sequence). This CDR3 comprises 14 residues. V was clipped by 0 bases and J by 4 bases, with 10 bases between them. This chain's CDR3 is CASSLATGSYGYTF. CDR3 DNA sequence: TGTGCCAGCAGCTTGGCCACGGGTAGCTATGGCTACACCTTC.

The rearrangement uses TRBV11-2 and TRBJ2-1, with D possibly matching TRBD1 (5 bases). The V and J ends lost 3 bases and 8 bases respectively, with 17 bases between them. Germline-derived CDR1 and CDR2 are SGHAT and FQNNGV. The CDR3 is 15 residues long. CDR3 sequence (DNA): TGTGCCAGCAGCTTTACCGGACACCTAATGGATGAGCAGTTCTTC. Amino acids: CASSFTGHLMDEQFF.

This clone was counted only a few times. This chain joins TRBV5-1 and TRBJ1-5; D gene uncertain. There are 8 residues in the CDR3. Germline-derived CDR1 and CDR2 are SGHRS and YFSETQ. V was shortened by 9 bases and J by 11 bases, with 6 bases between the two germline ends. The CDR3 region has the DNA TGCGCCAATGTCTCCCAGCATTTT. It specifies CANVSQHF.

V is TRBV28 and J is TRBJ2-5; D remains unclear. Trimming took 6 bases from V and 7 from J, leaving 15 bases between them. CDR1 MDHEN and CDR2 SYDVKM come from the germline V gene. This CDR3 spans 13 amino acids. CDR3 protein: CASSPPGLGTQYF. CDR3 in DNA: TGTGCCAGCAGCCCTCCCGGCCTGGGGACCCAGTACTTC. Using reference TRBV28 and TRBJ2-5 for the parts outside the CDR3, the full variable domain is DVKVTQSSRYLVKRTGEKVFLECVQDMDHENMFWYRQDPGLGLRLIYFSYDVKMKEKGDIPEGYSVSREKKERFSLILESASTNQTSMYLCASSPPGLGTQYFGPGTRLLVL.

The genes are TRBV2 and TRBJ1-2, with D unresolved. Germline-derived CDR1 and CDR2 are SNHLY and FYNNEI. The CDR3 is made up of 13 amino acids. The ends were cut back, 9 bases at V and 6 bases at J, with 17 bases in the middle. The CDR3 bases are TGTGCCAGTTTGGGGAGGGATCGGAATGGCTACACCTTC. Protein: CASLGRDRNGYTF.

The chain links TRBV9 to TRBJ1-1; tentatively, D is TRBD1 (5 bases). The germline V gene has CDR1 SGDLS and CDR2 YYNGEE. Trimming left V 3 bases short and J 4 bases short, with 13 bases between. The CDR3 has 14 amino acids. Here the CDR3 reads CASSAGERGTEAFF. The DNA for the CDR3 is TGTGCCAGCAGCGCGGGTGAGAGGGGCACTGAAGCTTTCTTT.

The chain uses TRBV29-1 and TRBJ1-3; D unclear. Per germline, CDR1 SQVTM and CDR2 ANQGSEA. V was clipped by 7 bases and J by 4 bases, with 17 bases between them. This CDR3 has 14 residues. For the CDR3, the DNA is TGCAGCGCAGCCATGGGAGGGTACGGAAACACCATATATTTT. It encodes CSAAMGGYGNTIYF.

The CDR3 sequence: CASSLTGAGTDTQYF. CDR3 sequence (DNA): TGCGCCAGCAGCTTGACAGGGGCGGGGACAGATACGCAGTATTTT. V gene TRBV5-1 combines with J gene TRBJ2-3; weak D call: TRBD1 (7 bases). Germline V gene lookup returns CDR1 SGHRS and CDR2 YFSETQ. The CDR3 runs to 15 residues. Trimming cost V 1 base and J 3 bases, with 12 bases left between them.

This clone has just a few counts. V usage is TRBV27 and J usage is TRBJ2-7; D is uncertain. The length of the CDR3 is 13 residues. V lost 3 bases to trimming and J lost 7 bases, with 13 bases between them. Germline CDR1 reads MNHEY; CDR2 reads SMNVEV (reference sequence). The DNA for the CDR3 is TGTGCCAGCAGTTTTCCCGGTGATGGGGAGCAGTACTTC. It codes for CASSFPGDGEQYF.

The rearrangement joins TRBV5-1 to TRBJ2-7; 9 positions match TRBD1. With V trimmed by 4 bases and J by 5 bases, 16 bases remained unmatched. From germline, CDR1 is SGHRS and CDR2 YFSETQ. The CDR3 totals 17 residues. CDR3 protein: CASSTSAGTGPADEQYF. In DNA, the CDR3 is TGCGCCAGCAGCACAAGTGCCGGGACAGGGCCCGCCGACGAGCAGTACTTC. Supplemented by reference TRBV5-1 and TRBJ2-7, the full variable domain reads KAGVTQTPRYLIKTRGQQVTLSCSPISGHRSVSWYQQTPGQGLQFLFEYFSETQRNKGNFPGRFSGRQFSNSRSEMNVSTLELGDSALYLCASSTSAGTGPADEQYFGPGTRLTVT.

The CDR3 loop is CASSFISGGPYEQYF. In DNA, the CDR3 is TGTGCCAGCAGCTTTATTTCAGGGGGCCCCTACGAGCAGTACTTC. The chain joins TRBV7-8 to TRBJ2-7; 8 nucleotides match TRBD1. The CDR3 has 15 residues. Germline V gene lookup returns CDR1 SGHVS and CDR2 FQNEAQ. The trim removed 3 bases at V and 2 bases at J, leaving 6 bases unmatched. The full variable domain, in which reference TRBV7-8 and TRBJ2-7 provide the parts outside the CDR3, is GAGVSQSPRYKVAKRGQDVALRCDPISGHVSLFWYQQALGQGPEFLTYFQNEAQLDKSGLPSDRFFAERPEGSVSTLKIQRTQQEDSAVYLCASSFISGGPYEQYFGPGTRLTVT.

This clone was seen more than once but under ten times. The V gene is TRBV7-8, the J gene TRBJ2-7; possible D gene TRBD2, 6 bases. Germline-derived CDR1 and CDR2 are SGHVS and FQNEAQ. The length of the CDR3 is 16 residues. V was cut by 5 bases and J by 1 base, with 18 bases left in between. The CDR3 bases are TGTGCCAGCAGCCCGGGGCCGACTAGAGAATCCTACGAGCAGTACTTC. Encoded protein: CASSPGPTRESYEQYF.

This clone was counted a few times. CDR3 loop: CASSEVGQVFDNEQFF. CDR3 nucleotides: TGTGCCAGCAGTGAAGTAGGACAGGTGTTCGACAATGAGCAGTTCTTC. The chain links TRBV2 to TRBJ2-1; TRBD1 matches at 7 bases. CDR1 and CDR2 (germline): SNHLY, FYNNEI. The ends lost 1 base at V and 5 bases at J; junction bases unmatched: 8. The CDR3 is 16 residues long.

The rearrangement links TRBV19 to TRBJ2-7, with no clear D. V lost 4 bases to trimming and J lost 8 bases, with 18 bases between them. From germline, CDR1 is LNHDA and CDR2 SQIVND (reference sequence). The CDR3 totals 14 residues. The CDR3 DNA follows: TGTGCCAGTAGTACCCCTCTGAGGTCTAAGCAGCAGTACTTC. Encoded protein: CASSTPLRSKQQYF.

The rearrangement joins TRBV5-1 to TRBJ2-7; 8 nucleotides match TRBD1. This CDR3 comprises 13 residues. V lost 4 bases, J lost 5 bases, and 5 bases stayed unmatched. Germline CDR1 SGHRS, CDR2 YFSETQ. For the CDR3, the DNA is TGCGCCAGCAGCCGCCCAGGGGGCCACGAGCAGTACTTC. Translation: CASSRPGGHEQYF.

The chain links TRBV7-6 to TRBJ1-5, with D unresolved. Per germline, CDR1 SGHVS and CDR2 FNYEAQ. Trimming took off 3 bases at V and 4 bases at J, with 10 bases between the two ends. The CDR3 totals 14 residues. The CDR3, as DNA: TGTGCCAGCAGCTTGTACGGAGCAAATCAGCCCCAGCATTTT. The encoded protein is CASSLYGANQPQHF.

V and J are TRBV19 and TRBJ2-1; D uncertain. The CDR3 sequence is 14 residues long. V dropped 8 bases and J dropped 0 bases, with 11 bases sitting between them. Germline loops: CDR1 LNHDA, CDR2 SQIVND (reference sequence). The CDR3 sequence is CASSDGASYNEQFF. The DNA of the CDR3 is TGTGCCAGTTCGGACGGAGCCTCCTACAATGAGCAGTTCTTC.

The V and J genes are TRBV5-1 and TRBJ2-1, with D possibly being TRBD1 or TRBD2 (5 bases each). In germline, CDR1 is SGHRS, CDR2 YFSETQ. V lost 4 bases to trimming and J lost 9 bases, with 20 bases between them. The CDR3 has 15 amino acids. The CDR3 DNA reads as TGCGCCAGCAGCCCTATTCTCCGGGACGGTAGTGAGCAGTTCTTC. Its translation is CASSPILRDGSEQFF. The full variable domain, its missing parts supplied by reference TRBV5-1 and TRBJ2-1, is KAGVTQTPRYLIKTRGQQVTLSCSPISGHRSVSWYQQTPGQGLQFLFEYFSETQRNKGNFPGRFSGRQFSNSRSEMNVSTLELGDSALYLCASSPILRDGSEQFFGPGTRLTVL.

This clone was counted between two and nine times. The CDR3 DNA is TGCGCCAGCAGCCAAGATGGTAGAAGGGTGGGTTACGAGCAGTACTTC. Its translation is CASSQDGRRVGYEQYF. This chain uses TRBV4-1 with TRBJ2-7; no reliable D call. The CDR3 has 16 residues. CDR1 and CDR2 from the germline V gene are MGHRA and YSYEKL. Trimming stripped 0 bases from V and 4 bases from J, with 16 bases between.

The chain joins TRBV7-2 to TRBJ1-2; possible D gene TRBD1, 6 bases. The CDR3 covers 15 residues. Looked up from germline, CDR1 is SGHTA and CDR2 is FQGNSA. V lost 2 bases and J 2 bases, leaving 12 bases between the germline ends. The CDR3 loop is CASSLQPGANYGYTF. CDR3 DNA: TGTGCCAGCAGCTTACAGCCAGGGGCGAACTATGGCTACACCTTC.

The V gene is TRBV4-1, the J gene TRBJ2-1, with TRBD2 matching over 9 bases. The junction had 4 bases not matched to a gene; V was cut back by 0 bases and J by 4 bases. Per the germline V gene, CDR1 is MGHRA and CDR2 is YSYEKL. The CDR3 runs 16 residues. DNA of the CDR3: TGCGCCAGCAGCCAAGATGCTAGCGGGGCATACAATGAGCAGTTCTTC. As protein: CASSQDASGAYNEQFF.

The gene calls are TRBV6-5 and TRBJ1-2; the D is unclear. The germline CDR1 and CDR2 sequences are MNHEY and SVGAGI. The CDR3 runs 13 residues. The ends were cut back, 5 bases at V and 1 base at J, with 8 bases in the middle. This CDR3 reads CASSVYLNYGYTF. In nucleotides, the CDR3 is TGTGCCAGCAGTGTATACCTTAACTATGGCTACACCTTC.